Presented here are 21 T cell receptor beta chains from one specimen sequenced in a study of blood T cell repertoires in COVID-19. Profiling relied on immunoSEQ multiplex PCR, and the TCRdb table lists in-frame clones only, not all of them. Here the sample spans some 100,000 clones, 86% being singletons. The sample comprised PBMCs or T cells enriched from blood (not recorded which). These receptors originate from a woman in her forties or fifties who had recovered from COVID-19.

The sample holds a few counts of this clone. The CDR3 bases are TGCGCCAGCAGCCCCAGGACAGGGGGCCACGAGCAGTACTTC. It is translated as CASSPRTGGHEQYF. The J gene is TRBJ2-7, the V gene TRBV5-1; 11 positions match TRBD1. Germline values: CDR1 SGHRS, CDR2 YFSETQ. The V gene end was trimmed by 4 bases and the J gene end by 5 bases; junction bases not matched to a gene: 5. This CDR3 has 14 residues.

The chain links TRBV9 to TRBJ2-1; D not resolved. V was trimmed by 3 bases and J by 9 bases, leaving 10 bases between them. Germline V gene data show CDR1 as SGDLS and CDR2 as YYNGEE. The CDR3 sequence is 12 residues long. The chain's CDR3 is CASSGLTGEQFF. The DNA for the CDR3 is TGTGCCAGCAGCGGCTTAACGGGTGAGCAGTTCTTC.

The V gene is TRBV2, the J gene TRBJ1-2; D call uncertain. Germline loops: CDR1 SNHLY, CDR2 FYNNEI. V lost 6 bases and J lost 4, with 15 bases in between. The CDR3 spans 14 residues. The CDR3 sequence is CASSERVISYGYTF. CDR3 nucleotide sequence: TGTGCCAGCAGCGAGCGGGTTATCAGCTATGGCTACACCTTC.

This CDR3 is CASRPNRITGTGAYEQYF. Here the CDR3 DNA reads TGTGCCAGCAGACCTAACCGAATAACCGGGACAGGGGCCTACGAGCAGTACTTC. J is TRBJ2-7 and V is TRBV6-2 or TRBV6-3, with 10 bases identical to TRBD1. The CDR3 has 18 amino acids. Germline V gene data show CDR1 as MNHEY and CDR2 as SVGEGT. Trimming took 6 bases from V and 2 from J; bases not matched to a gene: 16.

Concerning this clone: The DNA is omitted, as the CDR3 cannot be located on it reliably, and the CDR3 follows TCRdb's listing. The chain combines TRBV28 with TRBJ2-1; TRBD1 is the table's D call, not checked against the DNA. The CDR3 is 15 amino acids in total, end residues counted. Germline V CDR1 and CDR2: MDHEN, SYDVKM. The CDR3 loop reads CASILDSSVSNEQFF.

This chain connects TRBV10-3 to TRBJ1-2; 11 bases are shared with TRBD1. Germline V gives CDR1 ENHRY, CDR2 SYGVKD. The CDR3 runs 17 residues. V dropped 5 bases and J dropped 3; count of bases not matched to a gene: 11. DNA for the CDR3: TGTGCCATCAGTCCATCCACGGACAGGGGGCGCGACTATGGCTACACCTTC. Protein product: CAISPSTDRGRDYGYTF.

V gene TRBV7-8 combines with J gene TRBJ1-4; 7 nucleotides agree with TRBD1. V dropped 5 bases and J dropped 8; count of bases not matched to a gene: 11. Germline V gives CDR1 SGHVS, CDR2 FQNEAQ. CDR3 size: 15 residues. The CDR3 loop is CASSQTDRRLEKLFF. In DNA form, the CDR3 reads TGTGCCAGCAGCCAAACGGACAGGCGTTTAGAAAAACTGTTTTTT.

The chain employs TRBV5-8 and TRBJ2-5; D gene unclear. CDR3 length: 13 residues. The V gene lost 6 bases and the J gene lost 6 bases, with 15 bases spanning the gap. Germline CDR1 and CDR2: SGHTS and YDEGEE. The CDR3 nucleotides read TGTGCCAGCAAGACGACGCCGCGGAAGACCCAGTACTTC. The encoded protein is CASKTTPRKTQYF.

J is TRBJ2-2 and V is TRBV3-1 (or the pseudogene TRBV3-2); 7 bases align to TRBD2. Germline-derived CDR1 and CDR2 are LGHDT and YNNKEL (reference sequence). This CDR3 has 14 amino acids. V trimming: 3 bases; J trimming: 5 bases; junction bases outside the gene matches: 3. CDR3 amino acids: CASSHAGETGELFF. For the CDR3, the DNA is TGTGCCAGCAGCCATGCGGGAGAGACCGGGGAGCTGTTTTTT.

This chain uses TRBV5-5 with TRBJ2-6, with D perhaps matching TRBD2 (6 bases). CDR3 size: 16 residues. Germline V CDR1 and CDR2: SGHKS, YYEKEE (reference sequence). V was shortened by 2 bases and J by 0 bases, with 9 bases between the two germline ends. The CDR3 DNA reads TGTGCCAGCAGCTTTAGCGGTTTCTCTGGGGCCAACGTCCTGACTTTC. Its translation: CASSFSGFSGANVLTF.

The chain recombines TRBV27 with TRBJ2-5; 11 nucleotides line up with TRBD2. The CDR3 totals 17 residues. V dropped 6 bases and J dropped 3; count of bases not matched to a gene: 12. Per the germline V gene, CDR1 is MNHEY and CDR2 is SMNVEV (reference sequence). CDR3 loop: CASRGVGLAGLEETQYF. CDR3 in DNA: TGTGCCAGCAGAGGGGTCGGACTAGCGGGCTTGGAAGAGACCCAGTACTTC.

V gene TRBV30 combines with J gene TRBJ1-2; possibly TRBD1 for D (5 bases). Germline V gene data show CDR1 as GTSNPN and CDR2 as SVGIG (reference sequence). The CDR3 totals 13 residues. Trimming stripped 0 bases from V and 0 bases from J, with 5 bases between. The CDR3 is CAWSVQANYGYTF. The CDR3 DNA is TGTGCCTGGAGTGTACAGGCTAACTATGGCTACACCTTC.

The chain combines TRBV5-1 with TRBJ1-2; TRBD1 matches at 7 bases. In germline, CDR1 is SGHRS, CDR2 YFSETQ. The CDR3 has 15 residues. The J segment lost 7 bases and the V segment lost 4 bases, leaving 13 bases of the junction unmatched. For the CDR3, the DNA is TGCGCCAGCAGCGCAACCACCGGGACAGTCCCTGGCTACACCTTC. Its protein product is CASSATTGTVPGYTF.

The chain is built from TRBV12-3 or TRBV12-4 and TRBJ2-7; D gene uncertain. The CDR3 totals 13 residues. V lost 4 bases, J lost 0 bases, and 7 bases lay in between. In DNA form, the CDR3 reads TGTGCCAGCAGTTCCTTAGCCTCCTACGAGCAGTACTTC. As protein: CASSSLASYEQYF.

This clone appeared a single time. The chain uses TRBV4-1 and TRBJ1-3; 9 bases match TRBD1. V was clipped by 3 bases and J by 2 bases; unmatched bases: 5. CDR3 length equals 16 residues. Germline loops: CDR1 MGHRA, CDR2 YSYEKL. The CDR3 DNA sequence: TGCGCCAGCAGCCACGTTGGACAGGGGACTGGAAACACCATATATTTT. Its translation is CASSHVGQGTGNTIYF.

The chain links TRBV19 to TRBJ1-4, with unresolved D. There are 14 residues in the CDR3. Germline CDR1 and CDR2: LNHDA and SQIVND (reference sequence). Trimming left V 7 bases short and J 5 bases short, with 14 bases between. The CDR3: CASTREGLNEKLFF. CDR3 in DNA: TGTGCCAGTACCCGGGAGGGCTTGAATGAAAAACTGTTTTTT.

The chain employs TRBV5-4 and TRBJ2-3, with TRBD1 as a possible D gene (6 bases). The CDR3 totals 15 residues. Germline V gene sequence: CDR1 SGHNT, CDR2 YYREEE (reference sequence). V lost 4 bases, J lost 0 bases, and 12 bases lay in between. The CDR3 DNA reads TGTGCCAGCAGCAGATACAGGGATAGCACAGATACGCAGTATTTT. Amino acid sequence: CASSRYRDSTDTQYF.

The V call is TRBV3-1 (or the pseudogene TRBV3-2), the J call TRBJ1-6; D unclear. Germline-derived CDR1 and CDR2 are LGHDT and YNNKEL (reference sequence). The CDR3 is 16 amino acids. V was shortened by 5 bases and J by 3 bases, with 14 bases between the two germline ends. The CDR3 sequence: CASSGLLADYNSPLHF. In DNA, the CDR3 is TGTGCCAGCAGCGGCCTGCTCGCAGACTATAATTCACCCCTCCACTTT.

The CDR3, as DNA: TGTGCCAGTACCCCGACAGAGAATAGCAATCAGCCCCAGCATTTT. Encoded protein: CASTPTENSNQPQHF. The chain links TRBV19 to TRBJ1-5, with a possible D match to TRBD1 (5 bases). V lost 7 bases and J 0 bases, leaving 13 bases between the germline ends. Germline values: CDR1 LNHDA, CDR2 SQIVND (reference sequence). The CDR3 runs 15 residues. The complete variable domain, with remaining parts taken from reference TRBV19 and TRBJ1-5, reads DGGITQSPKYLFRKEGQNVTLSCEQNLNHDAMYWYRQDPGQGLRLIYYSQIVNDFQKGDIAEGYSVSREKKESFPLTVTSAQKNPTAFYLCASTPTENSNQPQHFGDGTRLSIL.

This clone showed up just once. V gene TRBV9 combines with J gene TRBJ2-1, with a possible D match to TRBD2 (5 bases). The CDR3 totals 15 residues. Germline lookup yields CDR1 SGDLS and CDR2 YYNGEE. V was pared by 6 bases and J by 4 bases, with 17 bases between. CDR3 DNA sequence: TGTGCCAGCAATCCCTTAACGGGGTCGTACAATGAGCAGTTCTTC. Encoded protein: CASNPLTGSYNEQFF. The full variable domain, its missing parts supplied by reference TRBV9 and TRBJ2-1, is DSGVTQTPKHLITATGQRVTLRCSPRSGDLSVYWYQQSLDQGLQFLIQYYNGEERAKGNILERFSAQQFPDLHSELNLSSLELGDSALYFCASNPLTGSYNEQFFGPGTRLTVL.

The chain employs TRBV19 and TRBJ1-6; D is unresolved. In germline, CDR1 is LNHDA, CDR2 SQIVND (reference sequence). The V end was cut by 6 bases, the J end by 5 bases, with 14 bases between. This CDR3 contains 15 residues. The CDR3 nucleotides read TGTGCCAGTAGGTCCGGGGTGTTAAATAATTCACCCCTCCACTTT. This sequence encodes CASRSGVLNNSPLHF. The full variable domain, with the rest looked up from reference TRBV19 and TRBJ1-6, is DGGITQSPKYLFRKEGQNVTLSCEQNLNHDAMYWYRQDPGQGLRLIYYSQIVNDFQKGDIAEGYSVSREKKESFPLTVTSAQKNPTAFYLCASRSGVLNNSPLHFGNGTRLTVT.